A selection of T cell receptor beta chains follows, all from one sample in a study of blood T cell repertoires in COVID-19. The assay was immunoSEQ multiplex PCR, and TCRdb's table has in-frame clones only and misses some. The sample carries tens of thousands of clones, roughly 90% recorded once. What was sequenced was peripheral blood. Receptors originate from a woman aged 60-70 years with active COVID-19. Both conserved end residues are part of each CDR3. The order of the fields is clone size, J gene, D gene, V gene, CDR3 DNA, CDR3 protein. D genes are given only for firm matches. Not all rows give a size; the values are once, few, many and, for expanded clones, a class.

. | TRBJ2-5 | . | TRBV20-1 | TGCAGTGCTAGTCCCGAGGAGACCCAGTACTTC | CSASPEETQYF
. | TRBJ2-3 | TRBD2 | TRBV7-3 | TGTGCCAGCAGCCCAGGACTAGCGGGGGGAGTGGATACGCAGTATTTT | CASSPGLAGGVDTQYF
once | TRBJ2-1 | . | TRBV19 | TGTGCCAGTATGGGGCTGGGTTTGAATGAGCAGTTCTTC | CASMGLGLNEQFF
. | TRBJ1-1 | TRBD1 | TRBV4-2 | TGTGCCAGCAGCCTCGACAGGGGTCGGGACACTGAAGCTTTCTTT | CASSLDRGRDTEAFF
. | TRBJ2-1 | . | TRBV19 | TGTGCCAGTGGGAGGGGGGCCGCCCCAACTCGTATCAATGAGCAGTTCTTC | CASGRGAAPTRINEQFF
. | TRBJ2-3 | TRBD2 | TRBV7-8 | TGTGCCAGCAGCCCCACCGGGGGGGGCACAGATACGCAGTATTTT | CASSPTGGGTDTQYF
once | TRBJ1-1 | TRBD1 | TRBV6-6 | TGTGCCAGCAGAGGGACAGACACTGAAGCTTTCTTT | CASRGTDTEAFF
. | TRBJ2-1 | . | TRBV19 | TGTGCCAGTAGTACTACAGGGTTTCTCAATGAGCAGTTCTTC | CASSTTGFLNEQFF
. | TRBJ1-5 | . | TRBV19 | TGTGCCACGACTCCCCGGGACTACTATAGCAATCAGCCCCAGCATTTT | CATTPRDYYSNQPQHF
. | TRBJ2-3 | TRBD1 | TRBV6-5 | TGTACCAGCAGTCGCCGTCGAAACAGGGGAGATACGCAGTATTTT | CTSSRRRNRGDTQYF
. | TRBJ1-3 | . | TRBV7-9 | TGTGCCAGCAACCCAGCGGGGGGAAACACCATATATTTT | CASNPAGGNTIYF
once | TRBJ2-3 | TRBD1 | TRBV6-5 | TGTGCCAGCAGCCAAACAGGGGCTAGCACAGATACGCAGTATTTT | CASSQTGASTDTQYF
. | TRBJ2-5 | . | TRBV5-1 | TGCGCCAGCAGCTTATCAAAGGGGGAGACCCAGTACTTC | CASSLSKGETQYF
. | TRBJ1-1 | . | TRBV2 | TGTGCCAGCAGTGAACTTTACACTGAAGCTTTCTTT | CASSELYTEAFF
. | TRBJ2-7 | TRBD1 | TRBV6-6 | TGTGCCAGCAGTTACTCGGAGGGACAGGTGGCCTACGAGCAGTACTTC | CASSYSEGQVAYEQYF
. | TRBJ1-6 | . | TRBV3-1/TRBV3-2 | TGTGCCAGCAGTAGGAAAGCGGATTCACCCCTCCACTTT | CASSRKADSPLHF
. | TRBJ1-2 | . | TRBV5-5 | TGTGCCAGCAGCAATACAGTAAACCATGGCTACACCTTC | CASSNTVNHGYTF
. | TRBJ1-2 | . | TRBV7-9 | TGTGCCAGCAGCCCAAAAGGGGTAGACTATGGCTACACCTTC | CASSPKGVDYGYTF
. | TRBJ1-4 | . | TRBV6-5 | TGTGCCAGCCGGGGGTCGGGGGAACCCAATGAACTGTTTTTT | CASRGSGEPNELFF
. | TRBJ2-1 | TRBD2 | TRBV5-1 | TGCGCCAGCAGCGGAACACTAGCGGGGGAAATAAATGAGCAGTTCTTC | CASSGTLAGEINEQFF
. | TRBJ2-5 | TRBD1 | TRBV5-1 | TGCGCCAGCAGCTTGGGGGCAACGAGGACAGGGATGGAGACCCAGTACTTC | CASSLGATRTGMETQYF
once | TRBJ1-1 | . | TRBV5-6 | TGTGCCAGCTACTGGGAGGGAGGGATGAACACTGAAGCTTTCTTT | CASYWEGGMNTEAFF
. | TRBJ2-1 | TRBD1 | TRBV5-1 | TGCGCCAGCAGCCTCACACCGGGACAGGGATCTCGAGGGGAGCAGTTCTTC | CASSLTPGQGSRGEQFF
once | TRBJ1-1 | . | TRBV4-1 | TGCGCCAGCAGCCAACGTCAACAGAACACTGAAGCTTTCTTT | CASSQRQQNTEAFF
. | TRBJ2-6 | TRBD1 | TRBV11-2 | TGTGCCAGCAGCTCGCTCGCCGGGGACAGGTCCTCTGGGGCCAACGTCCTGACTTTC | CASSSLAGDRSSGANVLTF
. | TRBJ2-3 | . | TRBV9 | TGTGCCAGCAGCGTTGGGCGGGGGCACACAGATACGCAGTATTTT | CASSVGRGHTDTQYF
. | TRBJ1-2 | TRBD1 | TRBV4-1 | TGCGCCAGCAGCCGCCTCCAGGGGGTAACCCACTATGGCTACACCTTC | CASSRLQGVTHYGYTF
. | TRBJ2-3 | . | TRBV27 | TGTGCCAGCAGTCCGGGTTGGGGGGGCGTCACAGATACGCAGTATTTT | CASSPGWGGVTDTQYF
few | TRBJ2-1 | . | TRBV6-1 | TGTGCCAGCAGTGAATTTCCGTTCAGACAGACCCAAGACAATGAGCAGTTCTTC | CASSEFPFRQTQDNEQFF
. | TRBJ2-5 | TRBD2 | TRBV6-5 | TGTGCCAGCAGTTACCGTCCGCGGGGGGGGCAAGAGACCCAGTACTTC | CASSYRPRGGQETQYF
. | TRBJ1-1 | . | TRBV20-1 | TGCAGTGCTAGTCCCGGGGGGGCTTTCTTT | CSASPGGAFF
. | TRBJ1-1 | . | TRBV4-1 | TGCGCCAGCAGCCAAGATGGAGGGATGAACACTGAAGCTTTCTTT | CASSQDGGMNTEAFF
few | TRBJ1-1 | TRBD1 | TRBV6-5 | TGTGCCAGCAATCAAGGGACAGGGGGCGCTGTGGCTTTCTTT | CASNQGTGGAVAFF
. | TRBJ1-3 | . | TRBV18 | TGTGCCAGCTCACCACCGAATCAGGGTATCTCTGGAAACACCATATATTTT | CASSPPNQGISGNTIYF
. | TRBJ1-6 | . | TRBV4-1 | TGCGCCAGCAGCCAGGTCAGGGTATCACCCCTCCACTTT | CASSQVRVSPLHF
. | TRBJ1-2 | . | TRBV18 | TGTGCCAGCTCACCAAAAGGGGACTTTGGGGGCTACACCTTC | CASSPKGDFGGYTF
. | TRBJ2-3 | TRBD1 | TRBV11-2 | TGTGCCAGCAGCTTGCGACAGGGGGCAATCAATACGCAGTATTTT | CASSLRQGAINTQYF
. | TRBJ2-7 | . | TRBV7-8 | TGTGCCAGCAGCTTAGGGGTTGGGGCCTTCTACGAGCAGTACTTC | CASSLGVGAFYEQYF
few | TRBJ2-7 | . | TRBV3-1/TRBV3-2 | TGTGCCAGCAGCCAGGTCCGGGCCTACGAGCAGTACTTC | CASSQVRAYEQYF
. | TRBJ1-1 | . | TRBV6-5 | TGTGCCAGCAGTAGAGACGGGACTGAAGCTTTCTTT | CASSRDGTEAFF
. | TRBJ1-1 | . | TRBV5-1 | TGCGCCAGCAGCCGGGGACATAACACTGAAGCTTTCTTT | CASSRGHNTEAFF
. | TRBJ2-1 | . | TRBV5-1 | TGCGCCAGCAGCTTGACTATCGGGACTCAGAACAATGAGCAGTTCTTC | CASSLTIGTQNNEQFF
. | TRBJ2-4 | TRBD2 | TRBV7-3 | TGTGCCAGCAGCTTAGGGGGTCCGGGACTAGCGAGCCATGGAGCCAAAAACATTCAGTACTTC | CASSLGGPGLASHGAKNIQYF
many | TRBJ2-1 | . | TRBV4-1 | TGCGCCAGCAGCCAAGTTCTAGCCAATGAGCAGTTCTTC | CASSQVLANEQFF
. | TRBJ2-3 | TRBD2 | TRBV29-1 | TGCAGCGTTGAAGATTCGGGCGGGGGGGCCTTTGATACGCAGTATTTT | CSVEDSGGGAFDTQYF
. | TRBJ1-4 | . | TRBV15 | TGTGCCACCAGCAGAGAAGGTCTGCGGGAAAAACTGTTTTTT | CATSREGLREKLFF
. | TRBJ2-5 | . | TRBV7-2 | TGTGCCAGCAGCTTAGTCGTGGGGGCCGAGACCCAGTACTTC | CASSLVVGAETQYF
. | TRBJ1-1 | . | TRBV10-3 | TGTGCCATCAGTGAGGGGAGAACAACTGAAGCTTTCTTT | CAISEGRTTEAFF
. | TRBJ1-6 | . | TRBV4-1 | TGCGCCAGCAGACAGAGCCTGGACAGAAGGGGTCCGTCACCCCTCCACTTT | CASRQSLDRRGPSPLHF
once | TRBJ1-1 | . | TRBV7-2 | TGTGCCAGCAGCCTAGGCGGGGGGCTGAACACTGAAGCTTTCTTT | CASSLGGGLNTEAFF